The clone carrying this T cell receptor beta chain has a single count. Its specificity is unknown. At one boundary the junction diverges from the germline segment, which might be a read error. The CDR3 has 15 residues. Germline lookup yields CDR1 LNHDA and CDR2 SQIVND (reference sequence). These data belong to a study of shared clonotypes between healthy human individuals. Broader study findings: Several donors held approximately 4.5% of naive CD4 clonotypes in common. Non-shared clonotypes showed lower generation probabilities than clonotypes common to all four donors. Generally, naive subsets came out with larger estimated richness than memory subsets.

Each subset's genomic DNA was shared equally among a number of immunoSEQ plates. TCRdb keeps only in-frame clones here, not all; method: immunoSEQ multiplex PCR. The sample has over 850,000 clones; around 78% are singletons. This receptor was identified in a man aged 18 to 35 in good health. Some clones in this sample may be carry-over from other donors' samples. The chain has TRBV19 and TRBJ1-5; 10 bases are a match to TRBD1. Specimen: memory CD4+ T cells from PBMCs. Subset of the sample: CD45RA-negative fraction. CDR3 amino acids: CASSRDRGSSQPQHF. The CDR3 DNA reads TGTGCCAGTAGTAGGGACAGGGGTAGCAGTCAGCCCCAGCATTTT.